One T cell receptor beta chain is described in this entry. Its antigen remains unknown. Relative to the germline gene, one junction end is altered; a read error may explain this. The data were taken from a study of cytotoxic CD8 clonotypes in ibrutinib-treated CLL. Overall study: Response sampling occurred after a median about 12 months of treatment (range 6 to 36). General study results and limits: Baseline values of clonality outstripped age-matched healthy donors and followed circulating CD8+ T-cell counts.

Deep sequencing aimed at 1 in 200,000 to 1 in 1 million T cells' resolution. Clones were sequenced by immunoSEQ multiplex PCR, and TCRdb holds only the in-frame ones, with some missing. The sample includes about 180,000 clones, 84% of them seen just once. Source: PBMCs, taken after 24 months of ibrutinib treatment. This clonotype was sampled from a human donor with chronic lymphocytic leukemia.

In DNA form, the CDR3 reads TGTGCCAGTACTATAGGTTGGGGGTACAATGAGCAGTTCTTC. Its translation: CASTIGWGYNEQFF. The chain employs TRBV19 and TRBJ2-1; D might be TRBD1 or TRBD2, each matching 5 bases. The CDR3 runs to 14 residues. Germline V gene sequence: CDR1 LNHDA, CDR2 SQIVND (reference sequence).